Sequencing of this TCR beta chain was carried out in a study of cytomegalovirus exposure and HLA in healthy donors. In the case of this clone: What it binds is not known.

Notes on the study in general: It was reportedly the case that the classifier diagnosed cytomegalovirus status with high specificity and sensitivity.

Sequencing was performed with immunoSEQ multiplex PCR; in TCRdb, only in-frame clones are kept and a portion is missing. This repertoire shows some 120,000 clones, around 94% found once; its top ten account for roughly 1.2%. CDR1 and CDR2 (germline): MNHEY, SVGAGI. This CDR3 contains 14 residues. The ends were cut back, 5 bases at V and 1 base at J, with 12 bases in the middle. The TCR comes from a woman between 18 and 29 years old in good health and CMV-seronegative. This chain links TRBV6-5 with TRBJ2-7, with D possibly matching TRBD1 (6 bases). The material sequenced was PBMCs. The CDR3 is CASSDERGSYEQYF. The CDR3 DNA reads as TGTGCCAGCAGTGACGAGAGGGGGTCCTACGAGCAGTACTTC.